This passage covers 20 T cell receptor beta chains from one sample sequenced in a study of shared T cell receptors in the human thymus. Clones were sequenced by immunoSEQ multiplex PCR, and TCRdb holds only the in-frame ones, with some missing. The sample shows 650,000 to 950,000 clones, roughly 88% of them seen only once. This sample also belongs to another study, concerning human thymus T cells.

The sample taken for sequencing was thymocytes. The receptor source for this set is a girl under three years old with a congenital heart defect.

The rearrangement uses TRBV10-1 and TRBJ2-1; TRBD1 is a possible D gene (6 bases). Germline V gives CDR1 WNHNN, CDR2 SYGVQD (reference sequence). The CDR3 spans 15 residues. Trimming stripped 1 base from V and 4 bases from J, with 11 bases between. The CDR3 here is CASSEFGGLYNEQFF. The CDR3 nucleotides read TGCGCCAGCAGTGAGTTTGGGGGCCTTTACAATGAGCAGTTCTTC.

In this sample, this clone turned up a few times. The rearrangement uses TRBV7-2 and TRBJ1-2, with D possibly TRBD1 on 5 matching bases. The CDR3 totals 15 residues. In germline, CDR1 is SGHTA, CDR2 FQGNSA. V shed 5 bases and J shed 4 bases, with 17 bases lying between them. CDR3 in amino acids: CASSTSRGVAYGYTF. DNA of the CDR3: TGTGCCAGCAGCACGAGTAGGGGCGTCGCCTATGGCTACACCTTC.

The genes are TRBV9 and TRBJ2-5, with D possibly being TRBD2 (7 bases). The V gene lost 0 bases and the J gene lost 4 bases, with 10 bases spanning the gap. Germline V CDR1 and CDR2: SGDLS, YYNGEE. CDR3 length: 14 amino acids. DNA for the CDR3: TGTGCCAGCAGCGTAGGGGGAGGGGGAGAGACCCAGTACTTC. As protein: CASSVGGGGETQYF. Using reference TRBV9 and TRBJ2-5 for the parts outside the CDR3, the full variable domain is DSGVTQTPKHLITATGQRVTLRCSPRSGDLSVYWYQQSLDQGLQFLIQYYNGEERAKGNILERFSAQQFPDLHSELNLSSLELGDSALYFCASSVGGGGETQYFGPGTRLLVL.

The CDR3 DNA follows: TGTGCCAGCAGCTTGGATGGGGACAGGGAAAAAGCTTTCTTT. This sequence encodes CASSLDGDREKAFF. The chain is built from TRBV5-5 and TRBJ1-1; TRBD1 matches 9 bases. The V and J ends lost 0 bases and 9 bases, in that order; junction bases with no gene match: 6. The CDR3 totals 14 residues. Germline loops: CDR1 SGHKS, CDR2 YYEKEE (reference sequence).

This chain uses TRBV30 with TRBJ1-1; TRBD1 might be the D (6 bases). With 1 base removed from V and 1 base from J, the gap between germline ends came to 19 bases. The CDR3 is made up of 17 amino acids. Germline V gene lookup returns CDR1 GTSNPN and CDR2 SVGIG (reference sequence). CDR3 coding DNA: TGTGCCTGGAGTGGACCCGATCGGACAGCCGGGAACACTGAAGCTTTCTTT. Its translation: CAWSGPDRTAGNTEAFF.

The chain recombines TRBV4-3 with TRBJ2-2; 8 positions agree with TRBD2. CDR3 length equals 16 residues. Trimming removed 4 bases from V and 4 bases from J; junction bases left unmatched: 8. In germline, CDR1 is LGHNA, CDR2 YSLEER. The DNA of the CDR3 is TGCGCCAGCAGCCGAGCAACTAGCGGACCCACCGGGGAGCTGTTTTTT. Encoded protein: CASSRATSGPTGELFF.

This chain joins TRBV27 and TRBJ1-1, with 9 bases identical to TRBD1. With 6 bases clipped from V and 7 bases from J, the junction kept 6 bases outside the gene matches. The CDR3 length is 13 residues. In germline, CDR1 is MNHEY, CDR2 SMNVEV (reference sequence). The CDR3 DNA reads TGTGCCAGCAGGATACAGGGGGCAGTTGAAGCTTTCTTT. This encodes CASRIQGAVEAFF.

V gene TRBV5-5 combines with J gene TRBJ2-3, with unresolved D. The CDR3 extends over 16 amino acids. The V gene's germline CDR1 is SGHKS and CDR2 YYEKEE (reference sequence). V was pared by 0 bases and J by 4 bases, with 15 bases between. This chain's CDR3 is CASSLVWVSSADTQYF. As DNA, the CDR3 is TGTGCCAGCAGCTTGGTTTGGGTATCGAGCGCAGATACGCAGTATTTT.

The chain has TRBV18 and TRBJ1-1; D may be TRBD1 (5 bases). Germline-derived CDR1 and CDR2 are KGHSH and LQKENI. The V and J ends lost 3 bases and 0 bases respectively, with 17 bases between them. This CDR3 is 17 amino acids long. The CDR3 nucleotides read TGTGCCAGCTCACCTGACGGAAATGGAGGGGTGAACACTGAAGCTTTCTTT. Protein product: CASSPDGNGGVNTEAFF.

This chain joins TRBV19 and TRBJ2-1; 9 bases line up with TRBD1. Per germline, CDR1 LNHDA and CDR2 SQIVND (reference sequence). Trimming removed 4 bases from V and 6 bases from J; junction bases left unmatched: 4. CDR3 length equals 14 residues. DNA of the CDR3: TGTGCCAGTAGTAAACAGGGGGCGGTCAATGAGCAGTTCTTC. Its protein is CASSKQGAVNEQFF. Together with reference TRBV19 and TRBJ2-1, the CDR3 gives the full variable domain: DGGITQSPKYLFRKEGQNVTLSCEQNLNHDAMYWYRQDPGQGLRLIYYSQIVNDFQKGDIAEGYSVSREKKESFPLTVTSAQKNPTAFYLCASSKQGAVNEQFFGPGTRLTVL.

The CDR3 reads CAISPTRDISYEQYF. DNA for the CDR3: TGTGCCATCAGCCCAACCCGGGACATCTCCTACGAGCAGTACTTC. V usage is TRBV10-3 and J usage is TRBJ2-7, with D possibly being TRBD1 (6 bases). V was cut by 6 bases and J by 0 bases, with 15 bases left in between. The CDR3 sequence is 15 residues long. Germline assignment: CDR1 ENHRY and CDR2 SYGVKD.

The V call is TRBV14, the J call TRBJ2-7, with D uncertain. The germline V gene has CDR1 SGHDN and CDR2 FVKESK. V lost 0 bases, J lost 4 bases, and 10 bases lay in between. The CDR3 consists of 14 residues. The CDR3 reads CASSQDWIAYEQYF. CDR3 nucleotides: TGTGCCAGCAGCCAAGATTGGATAGCTTACGAGCAGTACTTC.

The chain uses TRBV19 and TRBJ2-1; 12 nucleotides agree with TRBD1. Looked up from germline, CDR1 is LNHDA and CDR2 is SQIVND (reference sequence). The CDR3 is 19 residues long. With V trimmed by 0 bases and J by 7 bases, 13 bases remained unmatched. This CDR3 is CASSIDDPGQGAKGNEQFF. CDR3 in DNA: TGTGCCAGTAGTATAGACGATCCGGGACAGGGGGCGAAAGGGAATGAGCAGTTCTTC.

The V and J genes are TRBV5-4 and TRBJ2-7; 8 bases match TRBD1. The V gene end was trimmed by 4 bases and the J gene end by 4 bases; junction bases not matched to a gene: 10. This CDR3 has 15 amino acids. The germline V gene has CDR1 SGHNT and CDR2 YYREEE (reference sequence). Here the CDR3 reads CASSNWTGTSYEQYF. In DNA form, the CDR3 reads TGTGCCAGCAGCAATTGGACAGGGACCTCGTACGAGCAGTACTTC.

The chain carries TRBV6-1 and TRBJ1-5; 8 bases agree with TRBD1. The germline gives CDR1 MNHNS, CDR2 SASEGT. The CDR3 runs 16 residues. Trimming at V came to 3 bases and at J to 7 bases, leaving 11 bases not matched to a gene. The CDR3 sequence: CASSEPQGQGDQPQHF. In nucleotides, the CDR3 is TGTGCCAGCAGTGAGCCGCAAGGACAGGGAGACCAGCCCCAGCATTTT.

The chain links TRBV7-2 to TRBJ2-7; 11 nucleotides agree with TRBD2. After removal of 4 bases from V and 3 bases from J, the junction contained 8 bases not matched to a gene. Germline CDR1 SGHTA, CDR2 FQGNSA. The CDR3 length is 16 residues. In DNA form, the CDR3 reads TGTGCCAGCAGCTCCTTGGGGACTAGCGGACACTACGAGCAGTACTTC. The encoded protein is CASSSLGTSGHYEQYF. The variable domain in full, with the rest retrieved from reference TRBV7-2 and TRBJ2-7, is GAGVSQSPSNKVTEKGKDVELRCDPISGHTALYWYRQSLGQGLEFLIYFQGNSAPDKSGLPSDRFSAERTGGSVSTLTIQRTQQEDSAVYLCASSSLGTSGHYEQYFGPGTRLTVT.

The CDR3: CASSTTDPNSTYEQYF. DNA of the CDR3: TGTGCCAGTAGTACCACAGACCCCAACTCAACCTACGAGCAGTACTTC. The V call is TRBV19, the J call TRBJ2-7; D gene ambiguous. Germline lookup yields CDR1 LNHDA and CDR2 SQIVND (reference sequence). The CDR3 is made up of 16 amino acids. Deletions cut 4 bases from V and 2 bases from J, with 18 bases between. Full variable domain (rest looked up from reference TRBV19 and TRBJ2-7): DGGITQSPKYLFRKEGQNVTLSCEQNLNHDAMYWYRQDPGQGLRLIYYSQIVNDFQKGDIAEGYSVSREKKESFPLTVTSAQKNPTAFYLCASSTTDPNSTYEQYFGPGTRLTVT.

This clone was detected a few times. The J gene is TRBJ1-4, the V gene TRBV6-6; D is undetermined. This CDR3 spans 13 amino acids. V lost 6 bases and J 6 bases, leaving 11 bases between the germline ends. Germline V gene sequence: CDR1 MNHNY, CDR2 SVGAGI (reference sequence). CDR3 in amino acids: CASSSRPDEKLFF. DNA for the CDR3: TGTGCCAGCAGCTCTAGACCGGATGAAAAACTGTTTTTT.

The J gene is TRBJ1-6, the V gene TRBV4-1, with 10 bases identical to TRBD1. Germline V gene data show CDR1 as MGHRA and CDR2 as YSYEKL. V was clipped by 3 bases and J by 7 bases; unmatched bases: 15. The CDR3 consists of 19 residues. CDR3 sequence: CASSHGKMKDRGVNSPLHF. CDR3 coding DNA: TGCGCCAGCAGCCACGGAAAGATGAAGGACAGGGGGGTGAATTCACCCCTCCACTTT.

The chain combines TRBV5-6 with TRBJ1-5; D ambiguous. Trimming shortened V by 5 bases and J by 0 bases, and 15 bases separated the two germline ends. Germline CDR1 and CDR2: SGHDT and YYEEEE. This CDR3 has 16 amino acids. The CDR3, as DNA: TGTGCCAGCAGTTTCCACGGAGACTGTAGCAATCAGCCCCAGCATTTT. Encoded protein: CASSFHGDCSNQPQHF.